This T cell receptor (beta chain) is drawn from a study of immune characterization of retroperitoneal liposarcoma. Using its own MiXCR run on the PCR reads, TCRdb lists one record per CDR3 protein. The sample carries approximately 7,100 distinct CDR3 sequences, under 30% recorded once. This CDR3 has 16 residues. Per germline, CDR1 MNHNS and CDR2 SASEGT. The V gene end was trimmed by 5 bases and the J gene end by 3 bases; junction bases not matched to a gene: 9. The J gene is TRBJ2-1, the V gene TRBV6-1; 8 nucleotides align to TRBD2. The sample comprised tumor tissue. The TCR was taken from a female donor with retroperitoneal liposarcoma. CDR3 nucleotides: TGTGCCAGCAGTTACGAGCGCGGGGGGTTCTACAATGAGCAGTTCTTC. This codes for CASSYERGGFYNEQFF.